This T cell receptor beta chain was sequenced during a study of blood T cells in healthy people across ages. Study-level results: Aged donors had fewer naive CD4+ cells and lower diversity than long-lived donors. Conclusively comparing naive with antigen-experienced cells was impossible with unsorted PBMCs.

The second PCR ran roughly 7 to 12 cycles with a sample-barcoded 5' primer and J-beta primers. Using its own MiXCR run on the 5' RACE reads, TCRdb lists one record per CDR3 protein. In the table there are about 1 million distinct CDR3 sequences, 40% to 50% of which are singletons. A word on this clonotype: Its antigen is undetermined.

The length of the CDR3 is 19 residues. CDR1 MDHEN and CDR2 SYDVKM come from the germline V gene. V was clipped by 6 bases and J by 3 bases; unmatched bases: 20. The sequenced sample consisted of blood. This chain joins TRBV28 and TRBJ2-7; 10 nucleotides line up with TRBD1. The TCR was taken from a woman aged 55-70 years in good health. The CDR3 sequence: CASSANHPGRDRGFYEQYF. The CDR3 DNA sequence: TGTGCCAGCAGCGCAAACCACCCTGGCCGGGACAGGGGCTTCTACGAGCAGTACTTC.